This paragraph reports one T cell receptor beta chain. These data come from a study of blood T cell repertoires in COVID-19. For the study at large: Samples came from the United States, Italy and Spain, spanning acute and convalescent COVID-19. T cells, B-cell-depleted T cells, or PBMCs provided the cDNA or gDNA that served as material.

The authors' processing: By means of reference gene primer amplification, nucleated cell counts were estimated. The data were produced by immunoSEQ multiplex PCR, yet TCRdb's version contains in-frame clones alone and is incomplete. V and J calls and clone size are those listed in that table; D and trimming were worked out from the DNA. Among under 75,000 clones, roughly 84% were seen once, and the ten largest hold about a tenth. CDR1 and CDR2 (germline): MGHRA, YSYEKL. CDR3 size: 14 residues. V shed 5 bases and J shed 0 bases, with 10 bases lying between them. Sample: peripheral blood. The TCR originated in a woman in her late teens or twenties with acute or convalescent COVID-19. The genes are TRBV4-1 and TRBJ1-1, with D possibly matching TRBD1 (5 bases). The CDR3 bases are TGCGCCAGCAGCTTACGACAGATGAACACTGAAGCTTTCTTT. It codes for CASSLRQMNTEAFF.